This T cell receptor (beta chain) was profiled in a study of shared clonotypes between healthy human individuals. Study-level background: The study enrolled a couple of women and three men aged 18 to 49. CD4 naive and CD4 memory each took three plates per donor, while CD8 naive took two and CD8 memory one.

Terminally differentiated effector memory CD45RA+ cells were left out of the naive CD8 fraction, which was CD45RO-negative and positively selected for CCR7. Assay: immunoSEQ multiplex PCR; the TCRdb copy retains only in-frame clones and omits some. The sample carries about 2.1 million clones, under 95% recorded once. This CDR3 contains 16 residues. The germline V gene encodes CDR1 MNHEY and CDR2 SVGAGI. V shed 4 bases, J shed 3 bases, and the junction held 6 bases outside the gene matches. The TCR comes from a man aged 18 to 29 in good health. Some clones in this sample may be carry-over from other donors' samples. Sequenced input: naive CD8+ T cells from PBMCs. The chain combines TRBV6-5 with TRBJ2-2; TRBD1 matches 9 bases. CDR3 protein: CASSWGTGRDTGELFF. CDR3 DNA: TGTGCCAGCAGTTGGGGGACAGGGAGGGACACCGGGGAGCTGTTTTTT.